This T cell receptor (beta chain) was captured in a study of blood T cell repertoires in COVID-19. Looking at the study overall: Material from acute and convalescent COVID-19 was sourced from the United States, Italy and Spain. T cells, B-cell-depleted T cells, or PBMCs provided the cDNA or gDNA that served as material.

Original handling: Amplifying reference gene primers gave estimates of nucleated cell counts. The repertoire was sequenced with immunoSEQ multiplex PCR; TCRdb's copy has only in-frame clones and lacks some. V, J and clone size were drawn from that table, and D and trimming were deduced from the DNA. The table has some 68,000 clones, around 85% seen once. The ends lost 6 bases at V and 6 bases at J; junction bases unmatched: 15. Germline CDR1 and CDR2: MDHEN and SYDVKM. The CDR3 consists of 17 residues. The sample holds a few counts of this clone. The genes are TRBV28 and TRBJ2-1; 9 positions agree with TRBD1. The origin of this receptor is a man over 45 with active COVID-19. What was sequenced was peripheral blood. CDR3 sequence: CASSLTVSGQGSNEQFF. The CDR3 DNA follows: TGTGCCAGCAGCCTTACGGTTTCGGGACAGGGATCCAATGAGCAGTTCTTC.